Shown below are 22 T cell receptor beta chains from a single sample sequenced in a study of T cells after yellow fever vaccination. In TCRdb, the 5' RACE reads were re-called with MiXCR into one record per CDR3 protein. The sample includes fewer than 350,000 distinct CDR3 sequences, around 4.4% of them seen just once. The material sequenced was PBMCs, taken 15 days after the yellow fever booster vaccination. The receptor set was obtained from a man younger than 35 who received the YFV17D yellow fever vaccine.

This chain uses TRBV27 with TRBJ2-3; D unresolved. V was pared by 0 bases and J by 2 bases, with 9 bases between. CDR1 MNHEY and CDR2 SMNVEV come from the germline V gene (reference sequence). There are 15 residues in the CDR3. Here the CDR3 DNA reads TGTGCCAGCAGTTTATCAGCGCAGCCCACAGATACGCAGTATTTT. Encoded protein: CASSLSAQPTDTQYF.

This clonotype was observed many times. V gene TRBV4-1 combines with J gene TRBJ2-5; TRBD2 agrees at 9 bases. CDR3 length: 16 residues. J was trimmed by 3 bases and V by 0 bases; bases with no gene match: 5. In germline, CDR1 is MGHRA, CDR2 YSYEKL. The CDR3, as DNA: TGCGCCAGCAGCCAAGATCAGTCTAGCGGGGAAGAGACCCAGTACTTC. Its translation: CASSQDQSSGEETQYF.

The table lists this clonotype with many counts. The V call is TRBV6-1, the J call TRBJ1-5; D uncertain. V lost 5 bases and J lost 6, with 20 bases in between. The V gene's germline CDR1 is MNHNS and CDR2 SASEGT. The CDR3 has 16 residues. This chain's CDR3 is CASSPSGGRFTQPQHF. CDR3 nucleotide sequence: TGTGCCAGCAGTCCTTCCGGAGGTCGCTTTACTCAGCCCCAGCATTTT.

This clonotype showed up just a few times. The genes are TRBV11-2 and TRBJ2-7, with TRBD1 matching over 9 bases. Per germline, CDR1 SGHAT and CDR2 FQNNGV. V lost 8 bases, J lost 0 bases, and 2 bases stayed unmatched. The length of the CDR3 is 13 residues. The CDR3 DNA follows: TGTGCCAGCCGGACAGGGGACTCCTACGAGCAGTACTTC. Its translation: CASRTGDSYEQYF.

The chain uses TRBV4-1 and TRBJ2-3, with 11 bases lining up with TRBD2. CDR1 and CDR2 from the germline V gene are MGHRA and YSYEKL. With 1 base clipped from V and 5 bases from J, the junction kept 5 bases outside the gene matches. The CDR3 is 16 amino acids. CDR3 coding DNA: TGCGCCAGCAGCCAAGGATTAGCGGGGGGGCAAGATACGCAGTATTTT. It yields the protein CASSQGLAGGQDTQYF.

This clonotype has a handful of counts. The genes are TRBV11-2 and TRBJ2-1, with 8 nucleotides matching TRBD1. The germline gives CDR1 SGHAT, CDR2 FQNNGV. Losses at the gene ends were 5 bases for V and 0 bases for J; bases not matched to a gene: 6. The CDR3 runs to 16 residues. The CDR3 reads CASSLWDRSSYNEQFF. The DNA for the CDR3 is TGTGCCAGCAGCCTCTGGGACAGGAGCTCCTACAATGAGCAGTTCTTC.

V usage is TRBV9 and J usage is TRBJ2-2; TRBD1 might be the D (6 bases). Germline CDR1 is SGDLS and CDR2 is YYNGEE. V was cut by 4 bases and J by 6 bases, with 19 bases left in between. The CDR3 totals 16 residues. CDR3 loop: CASSPGLPGVSGELFF. Here the CDR3 DNA reads TGTGCCAGCAGCCCGGGTCTCCCAGGGGTCTCCGGGGAGCTGTTTTTT.

This chain uses TRBV3-1 with TRBJ1-5; D not resolved. V was shortened by 0 bases and J by 3 bases, with 6 bases between the two germline ends. Germline V gene data show CDR1 as LGHDT and CDR2 as YNNKEL (reference sequence). The CDR3 is made up of 14 amino acids. The DNA of the CDR3 is TGTGCCAGCAGCCAAGACAGTTTCAATCAGCCCCAGCATTTT. Residues: CASSQDSFNQPQHF.

In this sample, this clonotype turned up many times. The chain recombines TRBV6-1 with TRBJ2-2, with TRBD1 identical over 9 bases. From germline, CDR1 is MNHNS and CDR2 SASEGT. V gave up 6 bases and J gave up 3 bases; unmatched junction bases: 5. The CDR3 is 15 amino acids. CDR3 sequence: CASSPGQGYTGELFF. DNA for the CDR3: TGTGCCAGCAGCCCGGGACAGGGATACACCGGGGAGCTGTTTTTT.

This clonotype was observed a handful of times. The chain links TRBV7-6 to TRBJ2-1, with D possibly matching TRBD2 (6 bases). V was pared by 1 base and J by 2 bases, with 9 bases between. Germline V gene lookup returns CDR1 SGHVS and CDR2 FNYEAQ. This CDR3 has 15 amino acids. The CDR3 DNA sequence: TGTGCCAGCAGCTTAGAACGGGGGACCTACAATGAGCAGTTCTTC. Residues: CASSLERGTYNEQFF.

This clonotype was recorded a few times. V and J are TRBV4-1 and TRBJ1-1; tentatively, D is TRBD1 (5 bases). Germline CDR1 MGHRA, CDR2 YSYEKL. Trimming took off 0 bases at V and 14 bases at J, with 10 bases between the two ends. The CDR3 spans 11 residues. CDR3 residues: CASSQDMGVFF. The CDR3 region has the DNA TGCGCCAGCAGCCAAGATATGGGGGTCTTCTTT.

This clonotype showed up just a few times. V is TRBV7-2 and J is TRBJ2-4; maybe TRBD1 (5 bases). This CDR3 region has 14 residues. Trimming took off 5 bases at V and 7 bases at J, with 15 bases between the two ends. The germline V gene encodes CDR1 SGHTA and CDR2 FQGNSA. In nucleotides, the CDR3 is TGTGCCAGCAGCCTGGGCTGGGCAGGGAACATTCAGTACTTC. Its translation: CASSLGWAGNIQYF.

This clonotype was picked up many times. V gene TRBV12-3 or TRBV12-4 combines with J gene TRBJ2-1; TRBD2 agrees at 11 bases. V was clipped by 6 bases and J by 1 base; unmatched bases: 2. This CDR3 spans 15 amino acids. The CDR3 loop reads CASRIAGGSYNEQFF. The CDR3 nucleotides are TGTGCCAGCAGAATAGCGGGGGGGTCCTACAATGAGCAGTTCTTC.

This clonotype was detected only a few times. DNA for the CDR3: TGTGCCAGCAGCCAAGCGCCTAGCGTCGGGGAGACCCAGTACTTC. This sequence encodes CASSQAPSVGETQYF. J is TRBJ2-5 and V is TRBV14, with D possibly being TRBD2 (6 bases). The CDR3 loop spans 15 amino acids. V shed 1 base and J shed 5 bases, with 14 bases lying between them. Germline lookup yields CDR1 SGHDN and CDR2 FVKESK.

In this sample, this clonotype turned up a few times. This sequence joins TRBV5-1 and TRBJ2-7; D is ambiguous. Per germline, CDR1 SGHRS and CDR2 YFSETQ. The CDR3 extends over 13 amino acids. V lost 6 bases, J lost 3 bases, and 13 bases lay in between. CDR3 loop: CASTSEPHYEQYF. CDR3 bases: TGCGCCAGCACTAGTGAGCCTCACTACGAGCAGTACTTC.

The rearrangement links TRBV3-1 to TRBJ2-3, with 7 bases matching TRBD2. The CDR3 has 19 residues. The germline V gene has CDR1 LGHDT and CDR2 YNNKEL (reference sequence). Losses at the gene ends were 0 bases for V and 0 bases for J; bases not matched to a gene: 12. The CDR3 spells CASSQDGLVVGESTDTQYF. The CDR3 nucleotides are TGTGCCAGCAGCCAAGACGGACTAGTGGTGGGAGAAAGCACAGATACGCAGTATTTT.

This clonotype was recorded at least ten times. The chain links TRBV6-2 or TRBV6-3 to TRBJ2-3; 9 positions match TRBD1. V gave up 6 bases and J gave up 4 bases; unmatched junction bases: 8. The CDR3 is made up of 15 amino acids. Germline V gene data show CDR1 as MNHEY and CDR2 as SVGEGT. CDR3 bases: TGTGCCAGCAGCCCTGGGACAGGGACGGCAGATACGCAGTATTTT. This codes for CASSPGTGTADTQYF.

The rearrangement uses TRBV7-2 and TRBJ1-2; D unclear. The CDR3 totals 11 residues. Germline values: CDR1 SGHTA, CDR2 FQGNSA. Between the trimmed V and J ends, which lost 2 bases and 7 bases, there was a span of 5 bases. The DNA of the CDR3 is TGTGCCAGCAGCTTACAGGTTGGCTACACCTTC. This translates into CASSLQVGYTF.

The V call is TRBV7-3, the J call TRBJ2-1; D not resolved. CDR3 length: 13 amino acids. Germline assignment: CDR1 SGHTA and CDR2 FQGTGA. The V end was cut by 1 base, the J end by 4 bases, with 5 bases between. This chain's CDR3 is CASSLIRYNEQFF. In DNA form, the CDR3 reads TGTGCCAGCAGCTTAATAAGGTACAATGAGCAGTTCTTC.

The chain couples TRBV6-2 or TRBV6-3 to TRBJ2-2; D is ambiguous. The CDR3 runs to 13 residues. The V gene's germline CDR1 is MNHEY and CDR2 SVGEGT. V lost 7 bases, J lost 4 bases, and 10 bases lay in between. The CDR3 spells CASNRARTGELFF. CDR3 sequence (DNA): TGTGCCAGCAACCGGGCCCGCACCGGGGAGCTGTTTTTT.

This CDR3 is CASTDWGNTGELFF. The CDR3 DNA reads as TGTGCCAGCACTGACTGGGGGAACACCGGGGAGCTGTTTTTT. The rearrangement uses TRBV6-2 or TRBV6-3 and TRBJ2-2; D is unresolved. The CDR3 loop spans 14 amino acids. Germline V CDR1 and CDR2: MNHEY, SVGEGT. V was shortened by 7 bases and J by 1 base, with 10 bases between the two germline ends.

This rearrangement joins TRBV10-3 to TRBJ2-5, with D perhaps matching TRBD2 (6 bases). V was clipped by 10 bases and J by 2 bases, with 11 bases between them. Germline CDR1 ENHRY, CDR2 SYGVKD. This CDR3 spans 12 amino acids. The CDR3 DNA reads as TGTGCCAACAAGGGGACTCAAGAGACCCAGTACTTC. Amino acid sequence: CANKGTQETQYF.